This T cell receptor (beta chain) is from a study of cytomegalovirus exposure and HLA in healthy donors. Findings of the study overall: In a later analysis, most CMV-associated TCR beta chains appeared HLA-restricted. Solely CMV serostatus was available to characterize immune exposure.

Sampled while nominally healthy, donors likely had unrecorded immune exposures. This clone showed up just a few times. Its cognate antigen is unknown. 13 Jbeta primers and 60 Vbeta primers were used for the PCR. TCRdb's table, derived via immunoSEQ multiplex PCR, lists solely in-frame clones and lacks some. The sample includes 170,000 or so clones, about 78% of them seen just once. The source is a woman in her forties or fifties in good health and CMV-seropositive. The sample taken for sequencing was PBMCs.

Written as DNA, the CDR3 is TGTGCCAGCAGTTTCGACAGGTTCTCCTACGAGCAGTACTTC. It codes for CASSFDRFSYEQYF. V is TRBV6-5 and J is TRBJ2-5, with D maybe TRBD1 (6 bases). The end of the DNA fits TRBJ2-7 better, so the J call may be wrong. The CDR3 totals 14 residues. Germline V gene data show CDR1 as MNHEY and CDR2 as SVGAGI.